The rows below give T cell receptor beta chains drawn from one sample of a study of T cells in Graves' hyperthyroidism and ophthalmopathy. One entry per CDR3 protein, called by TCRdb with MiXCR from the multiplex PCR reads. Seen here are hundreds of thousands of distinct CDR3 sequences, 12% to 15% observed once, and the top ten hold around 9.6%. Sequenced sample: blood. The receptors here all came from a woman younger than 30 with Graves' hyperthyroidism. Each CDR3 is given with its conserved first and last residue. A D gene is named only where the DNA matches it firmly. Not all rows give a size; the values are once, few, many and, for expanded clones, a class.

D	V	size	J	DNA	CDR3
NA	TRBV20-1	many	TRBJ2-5	TGCAGTGCTCCACGCTCAGGGGACCAAGAGACCCAGTACTTC	CSAPRSGDQETQYF
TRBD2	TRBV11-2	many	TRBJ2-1	TGTGCCAGCAGCTTCCTAGCGGGAGGGGGCAACGAGCAGTTCTTC	CASSFLAGGGNEQFF
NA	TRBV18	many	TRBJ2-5	TGTGCCAGCTCACCCGGAAGAGGGGTTCAAGAGACCCAGTACTTC	CASSPGRGVQETQYF
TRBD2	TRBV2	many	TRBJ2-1	TGTGCCAGCAGTGTCCTAGCGGGTTACAATGAGCAGTTCTTC	CASSVLAGYNEQFF
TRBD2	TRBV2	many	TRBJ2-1	TGTGCCAGCAGGGGATGGACTAGCGGGGTGCACTCGAGCTCCTACAATGAGCAGTTCTTC	CASRGWTSGVHSSSYNEQFF
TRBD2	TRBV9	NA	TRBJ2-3	TGTGCCAGCAGCCCGCGACTAGCGGGAGGCCGGACAGATACGCAGTATTTT	CASSPRLAGGRTDTQYF
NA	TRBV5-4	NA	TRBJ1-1	TGTGCCAGCAGCCCTTCCTTACAGGGAAGTGTAACTGAAGCTTTCTTT	CASSPSLQGSVTEAFF
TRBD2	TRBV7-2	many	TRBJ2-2	TGTGCCAGCAGCCGTAGCGGGGCCGCGAACACCGGGGAGCTGTTTTTT	CASSRSGAANTGELFF
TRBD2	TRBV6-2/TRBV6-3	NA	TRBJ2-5	TGTGCCAGCAATCCGGGAGGGACGTGGGAGACCCAGTACTTC	CASNPGGTWETQYF
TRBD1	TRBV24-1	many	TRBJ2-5	TGTGCCACCAGTGACGGGACAGGGTCACAAGAGACCCAGTACTTC	CATSDGTGSQETQYF
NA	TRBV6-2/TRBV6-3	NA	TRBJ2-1	TGTGCCAGCAGTTTCGCCCTGACGGGTGAGCAGTTCTTC	CASSFALTGEQFF
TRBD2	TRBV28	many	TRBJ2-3	TGTGCCAGCAGTCGGGGGGAGCGCACAGATACGCAGTATTTT	CASSRGERTDTQYF
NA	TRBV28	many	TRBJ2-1	TGTGCCAGCATCCTCCACGCTTCCTCAGGGAGCAATGAGCAGTTCTTC	CASILHASSGSNEQFF
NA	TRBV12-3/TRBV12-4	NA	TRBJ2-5	TGTGCCAGCAGAAGAGGGGCCGGGGAGACCCAGTACTTC	CASRRGAGETQYF
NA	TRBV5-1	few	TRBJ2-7	TGCACCAGCAGCGGCACGCCTCCGGCCGAGCAGTACTTC	CTSSGTPPAEQYF
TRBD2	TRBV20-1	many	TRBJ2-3	TGCAGTGCTAGTGTACTAGCGGGAGAGGGCCCTAGCACAGATACGCAGTATTTT	CSASVLAGEGPSTDTQYF
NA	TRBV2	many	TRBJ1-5	TGTGCCAGCAGTGGAAGGCCAATCGACAATCAGCCCCAGCATTTT	CASSGRPIDNQPQHF
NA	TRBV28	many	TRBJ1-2	TGTGCCAGCAGTTTGACTGACGGGAGCTATGGCTACACCTTC	CASSLTDGSYGYTF
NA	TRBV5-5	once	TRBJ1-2	TGTGCCAGCAGATTACGGGACACCGTCTATGGCTACACCTTC	CASRLRDTVYGYTF
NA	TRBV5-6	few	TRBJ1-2	TGTGCCAGCAGCTTGGCGCCCGGTTTGGAGGTACACTATGGCTACACCTTC	CASSLAPGLEVHYGYTF
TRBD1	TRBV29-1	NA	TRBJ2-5	TGCAGCGGGACGGACAGGGCAGAGACCCAGTACTTC	CSGTDRAETQYF
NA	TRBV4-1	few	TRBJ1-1	TGCGCCAGCAGCCAAGGACCATGGGGACCTGAAGCTTTCTTT	CASSQGPWGPEAFF
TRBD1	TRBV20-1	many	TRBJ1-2	TGCAGTGCTAGAGTCGGCAGGGGGAACTATGGCTACACCTTC	CSARVGRGNYGYTF
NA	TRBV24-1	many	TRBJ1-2	TGTGCCACCAGTAGCACTAACTATGGCTACACCTTC	CATSSTNYGYTF
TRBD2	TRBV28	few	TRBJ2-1	TGTGCCAGCACACGGGGCGGGAGTACCAATGAGCAGTTCTTC	CASTRGGSTNEQFF
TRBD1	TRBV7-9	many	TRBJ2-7	TGTGCCAGCAGCCGGACAGGGGGCAGCGAGCAGTACTTC	CASSRTGGSEQYF
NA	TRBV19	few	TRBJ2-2	TGTGCCAGTAGTATCCCCCTCCGAGGGGAGCTGTTTTTT	CASSIPLRGELFF
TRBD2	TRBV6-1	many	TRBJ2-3	TGTGCCAGCAGGGGGGGTCGAGCGGGAGTTAGGACAGATACGCAGTATTTT	CASRGGRAGVRTDTQYF
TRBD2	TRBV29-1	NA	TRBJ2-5	TGCAGCGCCCTACTAGCGCGACTCTCCGAGACCCAGTACTTC	CSALLARLSETQYF
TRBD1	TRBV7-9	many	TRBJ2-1	TGTGCCAGCGGCAAATCCGGGACAGGCGGCAATGAGCAGTTCTTC	CASGKSGTGGNEQFF
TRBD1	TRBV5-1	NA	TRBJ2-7	TGCGCCAGCAGCTTTGTGGGACAGACCTACGAGCAGTACTTC	CASSFVGQTYEQYF
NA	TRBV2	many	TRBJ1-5	TGTGCCAGCAGTCCACAAGCTGCTGGCGGGCAGCCCCAGCATTTT	CASSPQAAGGQPQHF
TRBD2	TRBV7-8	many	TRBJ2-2	TGTGCCACCGTGGAGCGGGAGAACACCGGGGAGCTGTTTTTT	CATVERENTGELFF
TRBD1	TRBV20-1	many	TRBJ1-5	TGCAGTGCTAGCCCTCTGGACAGGGGGCAGGATCAGCCCCAGCATTTT	CSASPLDRGQDQPQHF
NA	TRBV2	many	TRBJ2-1	TGTGCCAGCAGTGGGACTATCTCCTCCTACAATGAGCAGTTCTTC	CASSGTISSYNEQFF
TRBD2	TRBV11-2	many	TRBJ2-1	TGTGCCAGCAGCTTAGATGGGGCTAGCGGAGCTGTATACAATGAGCAGTTCTTC	CASSLDGASGAVYNEQFF
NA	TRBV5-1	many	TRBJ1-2	TGCGCCAGCACTCCCGGACAGCAGAATGGCTACACCTTC	CASTPGQQNGYTF
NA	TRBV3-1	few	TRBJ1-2	TGTGCCAGCAGCCTCGGGAGGGGCCCGTACACCTTC	CASSLGRGPYTF
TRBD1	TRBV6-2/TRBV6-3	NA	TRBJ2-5	TGTGCCAGCGTCTCGGACAGGGGGCCCGCGAATTCGGAGACCCAGTACTTC	CASVSDRGPANSETQYF
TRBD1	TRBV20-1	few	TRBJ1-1	TGCAGTGCTAGGAAACAGGGGGCGGGGAACACTGAAGCTTTCTTT	CSARKQGAGNTEAFF
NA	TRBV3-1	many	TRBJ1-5	TGTGCCAGCAGCCATTCGTTTCAGGCCGGGTATCAGCCCCAGCATTTT	CASSHSFQAGYQPQHF
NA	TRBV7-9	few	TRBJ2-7	TGTGCCAGCAGCTTCGTTCTGCCGGGACCCGGCTCCTACGAGCAGTACTTC	CASSFVLPGPGSYEQYF
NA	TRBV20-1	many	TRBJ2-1	TGCAGTGCGGGGGGCGGTACATACAATGAGCAGTTCTTC	CSAGGGTYNEQFF
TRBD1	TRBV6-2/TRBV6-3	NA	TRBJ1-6	TGTGCCAGCAGTGAAACGACAGGGGCCAATTCACCCCTCCACTTT	CASSETTGANSPLHF